Each of the 31 T cell receptor beta chains below was sequenced from the same sample in a study of graft-versus-host responses after intestinal transplantation. Assay: immunoSEQ multiplex PCR; the TCRdb copy retains only in-frame clones and omits some. Among about 25,000 clones listed, roughly 42% were seen once. The material sequenced was alloreactive CD4+ T cells from a mixed lymphocyte reaction culture, taken before intestinal transplant. Subset defined: CFSE-low proliferating T cells sorted from roughly six-day pre-transplant mixed lymphocyte reaction (GvH or HvG direction). These receptors all stem from a human patient who received an intestinal transplant.

CDR3 loop: CSALRVSGAETQYF. The CDR3 DNA reads TGCAGCGCCTTGCGTGTTTCAGGGGCAGAGACCCAGTACTTC. The V and J genes are TRBV29-1 and TRBJ2-5, with TRBD1 as a possible D gene (6 bases). In germline, CDR1 is SQVTM, CDR2 ANQGSEA. This CDR3 has 14 residues. The V gene lost 7 bases and the J gene lost 4 bases, with 19 bases spanning the gap.

The chain is built from TRBV19 and TRBJ2-7; tentative D call: TRBD1 (7 bases). Trimming pared 1 base from V and 3 bases from J, leaving 13 bases between. Germline V gene lookup returns CDR1 LNHDA and CDR2 SQIVND (reference sequence). The CDR3 contains 15 residues. The CDR3 region has the DNA TGTGCCAGTAGTATAGGCCAGGGGGGAATCTACGAGCAGTACTTC. Protein sequence: CASSIGQGGIYEQYF.

The genes are TRBV7-9 and TRBJ2-3; 9 nucleotides agree with TRBD2. Germline V CDR1 and CDR2: SEHNR, FQNEAQ (reference sequence). V gave up 5 bases and J gave up 1 base; unmatched junction bases: 10. The CDR3 sequence is 17 residues long. The CDR3 DNA is TGTGCCAGCAGCCCTACCCCGCGGGGGGGAGGCACAGATACGCAGTATTTT. Translation: CASSPTPRGGGTDTQYF.

The rearrangement uses TRBV6-6 and TRBJ2-1; 8 positions agree with TRBD2. Germline CDR1 reads MNHNY; CDR2 reads SVGAGI (reference sequence). The CDR3 contains 14 residues. Trimming cost V 6 bases and J 15 bases; bases outside gene matches: 16. Here the CDR3 reads CASSPPLAAHPRFF. CDR3 bases: TGTGCCAGCAGCCCTCCACTAGCGGCCCATCCACGGTTCTTC.

Here the CDR3 reads CASSTGQGWTGELFF. CDR3 DNA sequence: TGCGCCAGCAGCACGGGACAGGGGTGGACCGGGGAGCTGTTTTTT. The V call is TRBV5-1, the J call TRBJ2-2, with 10 bases matching TRBD1. V lost 4 bases to trimming and J lost 5 bases; unmatched junction nucleotides: 5. The CDR3 loop spans 15 amino acids. Germline-derived CDR1 and CDR2 are SGHRS and YFSETQ.

This chain uses TRBV30 with TRBJ1-6, with D perhaps TRBD1 (6 bases). The germline V gene has CDR1 GTSNPN and CDR2 SVGIG (reference sequence). The CDR3 runs to 13 residues. V lost 1 base, J lost 7 bases, and 8 bases lay in between. In DNA form, the CDR3 reads TGTGCCTGGAGTGGCACAGGGAATTCACCCCTCCACTTT. Its protein is CAWSGTGNSPLHF.

This clone was picked up a small number of times. This rearrangement joins TRBV6-5 to TRBJ1-5; D is perhaps TRBD1 (5 bases). Germline V gene lookup returns CDR1 MNHEY and CDR2 SVGAGI. CDR3 size: 14 residues. Trimming left V 2 bases short and J 3 bases short, with 8 bases between. The CDR3 DNA reads as TGTGCCAGCAGTTACCAGGGATTCAATCAGCCCCAGCATTTT. This gives the protein CASSYQGFNQPQHF.

This chain uses TRBV7-6 with TRBJ1-1, with a tentative D call TRBD1 (6 bases). The CDR3 contains 14 residues. Germline lookup yields CDR1 SGHVS and CDR2 FNYEAQ. Between the trimmed V and J ends, which lost 0 bases and 1 base, there was a span of 6 bases. The CDR3 DNA reads as TGTGCCAGCAGCTTAGCGGGGGCGAACACTGAAGCTTTCTTT. It specifies CASSLAGANTEAFF.

V usage is TRBV15 and J usage is TRBJ1-3; D ambiguous. The CDR3 consists of 13 residues. V was cut by 0 bases and J by 4 bases, with 4 bases left in between. Germline-derived CDR1 and CDR2 are LNHNV and YYDKDF (reference sequence). Written as DNA, the CDR3 is TGTGCCACCAGCAGAGACCCAGGAAACACCATATATTTT. Translation gives CATSRDPGNTIYF.

This clone was counted between two and nine times. The chain carries TRBV30 and TRBJ1-6; 9 nucleotides align to TRBD1. The CDR3 runs 15 residues. Germline V gene lookup returns CDR1 GTSNPN and CDR2 SVGIG (reference sequence). The ends lost 5 bases at V and 5 bases at J; junction bases unmatched: 7. Here the CDR3 DNA reads TGTGCCTGGGGGGGTGACAGGGGGAATAATTCACCCCTCCACTTT. Protein sequence: CAWGGDRGNNSPLHF. Together with reference TRBV30 and TRBJ1-6, the CDR3 gives the full variable domain: SQTIHQWPATLVQPVGSPLSLECTVEGTSNPNLYWYRQAAGRGLQLLFYSVGIGQISSEVPQNLSASRPQDRQFILSSKKLLLSDSGFYLCAWGGDRGNNSPLHFGNGTRLTVT.

J is TRBJ1-2 and V is TRBV30, with no clear D. The length of the CDR3 is 12 residues. The V end lost 3 bases, the J end lost 4 bases, and 9 bases lay between the germline ends. Germline values: CDR1 GTSNPN, CDR2 SVGIG (reference sequence). The CDR3 DNA reads TGTGCCTGGAGACATTTATTCTATGGCTACACCTTC. This encodes CAWRHLFYGYTF.

This clone was counted only a few times. V and J are TRBV11-3 and TRBJ2-1; 8 bases agree with TRBD2. Germline trimming cut 0 bases from V and 9 bases from J; bases unmatched to any gene: 7. Germline V CDR1 and CDR2: SGHNT, YENEEA. CDR3 length: 15 residues. The CDR3 bases are TGTGCCAGCAGCTTAGATCCCGGGGGGGCCGGTGAGCAGTTCTTC. This sequence encodes CASSLDPGGAGEQFF.

The chain recombines TRBV6-5 with TRBJ2-5; D perhaps matches TRBD2 (6 bases). This CDR3 has 14 residues. Germline V CDR1 and CDR2: MNHEY, SVGAGI. The V end was cut by 8 bases, the J end by 0 bases, with 13 bases between. The CDR3 sequence: CASGAGLYQETQYF. In nucleotides, the CDR3 is TGTGCCAGCGGGGCGGGACTGTACCAAGAGACCCAGTACTTC.

This sequence joins TRBV12-5 and TRBJ1-6; a possible D gene is TRBD1 (5 bases). The CDR3 covers 16 residues. V was cut by 2 bases and J by 9 bases, with 17 bases left in between. The germline V gene encodes CDR1 LGHNT and CDR2 FRNRAP. In DNA form, the CDR3 reads TGTGCTAGTGGTTTGACCCCCGATCGGGGGTTTTCACCCCTCCACTTT. Translating gives CASGLTPDRGFSPLHF.

This chain uses TRBV11-3 with TRBJ2-5; TRBD1 aligns across 10 bases. V lost 5 bases, J lost 4 bases, and 4 bases stayed unmatched. The germline V gene has CDR1 SGHNT and CDR2 YENEEA. The CDR3 extends over 14 amino acids. CDR3 protein: CASSQGQGRETQYF. As DNA, the CDR3 is TGTGCCAGCAGCCAGGGACAGGGGAGAGAGACCCAGTACTTC. The full variable domain, its missing parts supplied by reference TRBV11-3 and TRBJ2-5, is EAGVVQSPRYKIIEKKQPVAFWCNPISGHNTLYWYLQNLGQGPELLIRYENEEAVDDSQLPKDRFSAERLKGVDSTLKIQPAELGDSAVYLCASSQGQGRETQYFGPGTRLLVL.

The rearrangement joins TRBV6-5 to TRBJ1-2; no definite D call. Trimming pared 2 bases from V and 3 bases from J, leaving 7 bases between. This CDR3 contains 13 residues. The germline V gene has CDR1 MNHEY and CDR2 SVGAGI. For the CDR3, the DNA is TGTGCCAGCAGTTACGGCTCTTACTATGGCTACACCTTC. Protein sequence: CASSYGSYYGYTF.

The chain couples TRBV11-2 to TRBJ2-7, with 8 bases fitting TRBD2. V was pared by 1 base and J by 2 bases, with 10 bases of the junction left unmatched. The length of the CDR3 is 17 residues. Germline assignment: CDR1 SGHAT and CDR2 FQNNGV. CDR3 protein: CASSLGWTSGSPYEQYF. The CDR3 coding sequence is TGTGCCAGCAGCTTAGGATGGACGAGCGGGAGTCCCTACGAGCAGTACTTC.

The chain couples TRBV5-1 to TRBJ2-2, with D possibly being TRBD1 (5 bases). Germline CDR1 and CDR2: SGHRS and YFSETQ. Deletions cut 6 bases from V and 7 bases from J, with 25 bases between. This CDR3 contains 17 residues. CDR3 residues: CASKIGQGRPNFGELFF. The CDR3 nucleotides read TGCGCCAGCAAGATCGGCCAGGGTAGGCCTAACTTCGGGGAGCTGTTTTTT.

DNA for the CDR3: TGTGCCAGCAGCTTAGAATGGTTGAGGCACGAGCAGTACTTC. Residues: CASSLEWLRHEQYF. This chain connects TRBV7-9 to TRBJ2-7, with unresolved D. The V gene lost 1 base and the J gene lost 5 bases, with 12 bases spanning the gap. Germline CDR1 is SEHNR and CDR2 is FQNEAQ (reference sequence). The CDR3 runs to 14 residues.

This chain connects TRBV6-5 to TRBJ2-6; TRBD1 matches at 9 bases. The CDR3 spans 15 residues. V trimming: 6 bases; J trimming: 4 bases; junction bases outside the gene matches: 4. CDR1 is MNHEY and CDR2 is SVGAGI in the germline V gene. CDR3 coding DNA: TGTGCCAGCAGCCACAGGGGGCCCGGGGCCAACGTCCTGACTTTC. This sequence encodes CASSHRGPGANVLTF.

The rearrangement uses TRBV7-3 and TRBJ2-3; 7 positions agree with TRBD2. In germline, CDR1 is SGHTA, CDR2 FQGTGA. The CDR3 covers 14 residues. V lost 2 bases to trimming and J lost 4 bases; unmatched junction nucleotides: 3. Here the CDR3 reads CASSLQRGADTQYF. CDR3 in DNA: TGTGCCAGCAGCTTACAGCGGGGCGCAGATACGCAGTATTTT.

This clone was seen a few times. This sequence joins TRBV7-2 and TRBJ2-7; perhaps TRBD2 as D (6 bases). Trimming pared 6 bases from V and 6 bases from J, leaving 27 bases between. This CDR3 is built from 17 residues. CDR1 and CDR2 from the germline V gene are SGHTA and FQGNSA. DNA of the CDR3: TGTGCCAGCAGTCGCATTTACGGGTATGCGGGATTAAGCGAGCAGTACTTC. It encodes CASSRIYGYAGLSEQYF.

This rearrangement joins TRBV2 to TRBJ2-7, with 8 bases aligning to TRBD2. Per the germline V gene, CDR1 is SNHLY and CDR2 is FYNNEI. The CDR3 contains 17 residues. Trimming cost V 1 base and J 4 bases; bases outside gene matches: 12. The CDR3 nucleotides are TGTGCCAGCAGTGAAGGGGAACGGGGGGGGGCCTATTACGAGCAGTACTTC. Residues: CASSEGERGGAYYEQYF.

About this clone itself: Relative to the germline gene, one junction end is altered; a read error may explain this. This rearrangement joins TRBV20-1 to TRBJ2-1; D gene unclear. CDR1 is DFQATT, CDR2 SNEGSKA, per germline (reference sequence). This CDR3 is built from 9 residues. CDR3 DNA sequence: TGCAGTGCTGGTAGTAGAATGGTCTTC. Translation: CSAGSRMVF.

A few counts support this clone. The gene calls are TRBV6-5 and TRBJ1-3; D gene uncertain. Germline lookup yields CDR1 MNHEY and CDR2 SVGAGI. Trimming took 3 bases from V and 4 from J, leaving 13 bases between them. This CDR3 spans 15 amino acids. The CDR3 nucleotides are TGTGCCAGCAGTTATGGTGGTGCGGGGGGAAACACCATATATTTT. This sequence encodes CASSYGGAGGNTIYF.

This chain uses TRBV6-6 with TRBJ1-6, with 9 positions matching TRBD1. Trimming removed 0 bases from V and 10 bases from J; junction bases left unmatched: 4. CDR3 length equals 15 residues. Germline-derived CDR1 and CDR2 are MNHNY and SVGAGI (reference sequence). This CDR3 reads CASSYSGTGLSPLHF. The DNA for the CDR3 is TGTGCCAGCAGTTACTCCGGGACAGGGCTGTCACCCCTCCACTTT.

The gene calls are TRBV5-1 and TRBJ1-3; D possibly corresponds to TRBD1 (6 bases). The CDR3 is 16 amino acids. Trimming pared 3 bases from V and 2 bases from J, leaving 15 bases between. Germline V CDR1 and CDR2: SGHRS, YFSETQ. CDR3 residues: CASSWGGGSAGNTIYF. For the CDR3, the DNA is TGCGCCAGCAGCTGGGGGGGCGGCAGCGCTGGAAACACCATATATTTT.

This chain connects TRBV28 to TRBJ1-4; maybe TRBD1 (6 bases). Germline values: CDR1 MDHEN, CDR2 SYDVKM. V lost 3 bases and J 5 bases, leaving 13 bases between the germline ends. The CDR3 has 15 residues. The CDR3 nucleotides read TGTGCCAGCAGTTTTTGGGGGCGCGAAAATGAAAAACTGTTTTTT. Protein product: CASSFWGRENEKLFF.

This rearrangement joins TRBV19 to TRBJ2-3; a possible D gene is TRBD2 (6 bases). Trimming left V 1 base short and J 1 base short, with 6 bases between. From germline, CDR1 is LNHDA and CDR2 SQIVND (reference sequence). The CDR3 spans 14 residues. The CDR3 region is CASSIAGGTDTQYF. The CDR3, as DNA: TGTGCCAGTAGTATAGCGGGGGGCACAGATACGCAGTATTTT.

This chain connects TRBV19 to TRBJ2-3; D gene unclear. Germline-derived CDR1 and CDR2 are LNHDA and SQIVND (reference sequence). The CDR3 length is 14 residues. Trimming shortened V by 3 bases and J by 4 bases, and 11 bases separated the two germline ends. The CDR3 nucleotides read TGTGCCAGTAGTATTGGGCTACCGGCAGATACGCAGTATTTT. Translating it yields CASSIGLPADTQYF.

This clone was seen a handful of times. The J gene is TRBJ2-7, the V gene TRBV7-8; TRBD2 matches 9 bases. With V trimmed by 5 bases and J by 6 bases, 5 bases remained unmatched. Germline loops: CDR1 SGHVS, CDR2 FQNEAQ. This CDR3 is built from 13 residues. The CDR3 nucleotides read TGTGCCAGCAGCCTTGGGACTAGCACCGAGCAGTACTTC. Protein product: CASSLGTSTEQYF.